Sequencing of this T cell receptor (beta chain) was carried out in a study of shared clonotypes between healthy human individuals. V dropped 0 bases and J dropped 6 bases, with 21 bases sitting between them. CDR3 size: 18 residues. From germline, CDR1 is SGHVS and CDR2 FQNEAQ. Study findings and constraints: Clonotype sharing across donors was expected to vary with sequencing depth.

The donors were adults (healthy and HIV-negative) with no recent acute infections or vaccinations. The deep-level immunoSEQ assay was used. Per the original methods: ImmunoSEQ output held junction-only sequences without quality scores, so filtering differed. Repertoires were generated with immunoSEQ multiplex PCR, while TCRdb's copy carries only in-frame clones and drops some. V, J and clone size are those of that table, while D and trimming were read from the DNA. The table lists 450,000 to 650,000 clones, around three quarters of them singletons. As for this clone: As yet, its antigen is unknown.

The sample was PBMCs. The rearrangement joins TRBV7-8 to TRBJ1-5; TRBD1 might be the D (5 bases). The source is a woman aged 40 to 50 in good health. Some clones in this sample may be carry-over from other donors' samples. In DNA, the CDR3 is TGTGCCAGCAGCTTAGCGGTAGCTCGTTACAGGTTAAGTCAGCCCCAGCATTTT. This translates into CASSLAVARYRLSQPQHF. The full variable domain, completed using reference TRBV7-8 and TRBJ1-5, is GAGVSQSPRYKVAKRGQDVALRCDPISGHVSLFWYQQALGQGPEFLTYFQNEAQLDKSGLPSDRFFAERPEGSVSTLKIQRTQQEDSAVYLCASSLAVARYRLSQPQHFGDGTRLSIL.